The sequence of this T cell receptor beta chain was determined in a study of blood T cell repertoires in COVID-19. As for the study in general: The United States, Italy and Spain were the sources of the acute and convalescent COVID-19 samples. T cells, B-cell-depleted T cells, or PBMCs provided the cDNA or gDNA that served as material.

Per the original data handling: Estimation of nucleated cell counts relied on the amplification of reference gene primers. Sequencing was performed with immunoSEQ multiplex PCR; in TCRdb, only in-frame clones are kept and a portion is missing. From that table come the V and J calls and clone size; the DNA was used to work out D and trimming. The sample records some 200,000 clones, about 86% being singletons. The CDR3 is 12 residues long. V was pared by 4 bases and J by 5 bases, with 7 bases between. CDR1 and CDR2 from the germline V gene are SGDLS and YYNGEE. The chain is built from TRBV9 and TRBJ2-1; D is undetermined. The origin of this receptor is a man younger than 45 with active or convalescent COVID-19. Input material: peripheral blood. The CDR3 here is CASSPFHNEQFF. DNA for the CDR3: TGTGCCAGCAGCCCTTTTCACAATGAGCAGTTCTTC.